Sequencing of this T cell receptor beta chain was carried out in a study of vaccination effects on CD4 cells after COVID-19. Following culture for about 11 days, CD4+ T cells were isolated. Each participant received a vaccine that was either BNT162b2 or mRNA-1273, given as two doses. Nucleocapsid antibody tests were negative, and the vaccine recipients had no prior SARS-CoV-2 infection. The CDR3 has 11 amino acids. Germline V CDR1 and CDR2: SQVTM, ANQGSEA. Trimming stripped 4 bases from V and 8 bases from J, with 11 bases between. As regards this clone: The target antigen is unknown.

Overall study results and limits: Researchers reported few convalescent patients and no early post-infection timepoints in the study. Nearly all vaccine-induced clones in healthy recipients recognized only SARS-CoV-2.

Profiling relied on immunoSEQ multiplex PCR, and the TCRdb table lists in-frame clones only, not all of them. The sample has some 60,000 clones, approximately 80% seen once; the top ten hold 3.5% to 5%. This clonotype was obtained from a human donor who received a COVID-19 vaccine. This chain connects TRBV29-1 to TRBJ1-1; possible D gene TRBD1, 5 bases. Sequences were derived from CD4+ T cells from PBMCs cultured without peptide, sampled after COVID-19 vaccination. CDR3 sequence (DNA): TGCAGCGTTGTGTGGGGCGCGGAAGCTTTCTTT. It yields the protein CSVVWGAEAFF.